The 19 T cell receptor beta chains below all came from one sample that was sequenced in a study of blood T cells in healthy people across ages. A second PCR, run for about 6 to 11 cycles, used a sample-barcoded 5' primer plus a J-beta primer mix. MiXCR, applied by TCRdb to the 5' RACE reads, yields one record per CDR3 protein. The sample lists 1.5 million to 2 million distinct CDR3 sequences, more than 35% occurring once. Sequencing was done on a sample of blood. The receptors derive from a human donor in good health.

The chain couples TRBV6-5 to TRBJ1-2; possible D gene TRBD1, 6 bases. Germline V gene sequence: CDR1 MNHEY, CDR2 SVGAGI. The CDR3 has 15 residues. V was cut by 6 bases and J by 1 base, with 15 bases left in between. The CDR3 here is CASRLLGQLNYGYTF. CDR3 bases: TGTGCCAGCAGACTCCTAGGACAGCTTAACTATGGCTACACCTTC.

This clonotype was seen more than once but under ten times. The rearrangement joins TRBV20-1 to TRBJ2-1, with a possible D match to TRBD2 (6 bases). Trimming took off 6 bases at V and 0 bases at J, with 18 bases between the two ends. This CDR3 spans 16 amino acids. Germline CDR1 is DFQATT and CDR2 is SNEGSKA (reference sequence). DNA of the CDR3: TGCAGTGCGCGAGTTCTAGCGTACCGCTCCTACAATGAGCAGTTCTTC. Amino acids: CSARVLAYRSYNEQFF.

The rearrangement links TRBV12-3 or TRBV12-4 to TRBJ1-6; D is uncertain. The CDR3 extends over 17 amino acids. V shed 7 bases and J shed 3 bases, with 19 bases lying between them. CDR3 sequence reads: CASILAPRADYNSPLHF. DNA of the CDR3: TGTGCCAGCATCTTGGCCCCCCGAGCCGACTATAATTCACCCCTCCACTTT.

J is TRBJ2-3 and V is TRBV15, with 7 nucleotides matching TRBD1. There are 16 residues in the CDR3. V was clipped by 3 bases and J by 2 bases; unmatched bases: 8. Germline assignment: CDR1 LNHNV and CDR2 YYDKDF (reference sequence). The CDR3 protein is CATSRTGPFATDTQYF. The CDR3 DNA sequence: TGTGCCACCAGCAGGACAGGGCCGTTCGCCACAGATACGCAGTATTTT.

In its sample, this clonotype was seen a few times. The chain is built from TRBV20-1 and TRBJ2-1; 9 bases are shared with TRBD1. CDR3 length: 16 amino acids. J gave up 4 bases and V 3 bases, and 10 bases lay outside the gene matches. Per germline, CDR1 DFQATT and CDR2 SNEGSKA (reference sequence). The CDR3 loop reads CSASENGQGPYNEQFF. CDR3 DNA: TGCAGTGCTAGTGAGAACGGACAGGGGCCTTACAATGAGCAGTTCTTC.

Worth noting for this clonotype: At one end the junction does not follow the germline gene, possibly because of a read error. The chain carries TRBV6-5 and TRBJ1-4; 7 nucleotides agree with TRBD1. Germline CDR1 reads MNHEY; CDR2 reads SVGAGI. This CDR3 has 15 residues. Here the CDR3 DNA reads TGTGCCAGCAGTTCTACGACAGGGACAAATGAAAAACGGTTTTTT. Translated, it gives CASSSTTGTNEKRFF.

This clonotype was recorded once. A read error may explain this, as a much larger clone is one base away. This chain joins TRBV6-5 and TRBJ2-4; 12 bases are a match to TRBD2. The CDR3 consists of 14 residues. The V gene's germline CDR1 is MNHEY and CDR2 SVGAGI. Trimming at V came to 6 bases and at J to 13 bases, leaving 10 bases not matched to a gene. The CDR3 is CASRPSGGARGQYF. The CDR3 DNA follows: TGTGCCAGCAGACCTAGCGGGGGGGCGAGGGGGCAGTACTTC.

This chain joins TRBV29-1 and TRBJ1-2; D is undetermined. The germline V gene encodes CDR1 SQVTM and CDR2 ANQGSEA. This CDR3 is built from 14 residues. The V gene lost 4 bases and the J gene lost 0 bases, with 12 bases spanning the gap. The CDR3 coding sequence is TGCAGCGTTGCCAGGCGGCTAACTAACTATGGCTACACCTTC. This sequence encodes CSVARRLTNYGYTF.

This chain links TRBV6-5 with TRBJ1-2; maybe TRBD1 (6 bases). CDR3 length: 14 residues. In germline, CDR1 is MNHEY, CDR2 SVGAGI. V lost 6 bases, J lost 3 bases, and 14 bases lay in between. The CDR3 is CASSSSTGHYGYTF. The CDR3 DNA follows: TGTGCCAGCAGCTCCTCTACAGGGCACTATGGCTACACCTTC.

The genes are TRBV12-3 or TRBV12-4 and TRBJ2-3; 8 nucleotides match TRBD2. This CDR3 spans 16 amino acids. V trimming: 5 bases; J trimming: 2 bases; junction bases outside the gene matches: 9. This CDR3 is CASSGDWRGVTDTQYF. The CDR3 DNA reads as TGTGCCAGCAGTGGGGACTGGCGGGGGGTCACAGATACGCAGTATTTT.

This clonotype showed up just a few times. V gene TRBV19 combines with J gene TRBJ2-7; 7 nucleotides match TRBD1. With V trimmed by 5 bases and J by 0 bases, 7 bases remained unmatched. CDR3 length equals 15 residues. The germline CDR1 and CDR2 sequences are LNHDA and SQIVND (reference sequence). The CDR3, as DNA: TGTGCCAGTAGTGAAGGGGACAGTAGCTCCTACGAGCAGTACTTC. Amino acid sequence: CASSEGDSSSYEQYF.

This clonotype was detected many times. This chain uses TRBV24-1 with TRBJ2-1; no reliable D call. The CDR3 length is 12 residues. Trimming took off 6 bases at V and 5 bases at J, with 7 bases between the two ends. CDR1 is KGHDR and CDR2 is SFDVKD in the germline V gene. The CDR3 sequence: CATSKRNNEQFF. The CDR3 bases are TGTGCCACCAGTAAGCGAAACAATGAGCAGTTCTTC.

The rearrangement links TRBV4-3 to TRBJ2-5; D remains unclear. Per the germline V gene, CDR1 is LGHNA and CDR2 is YSLEER. This CDR3 spans 13 amino acids. V lost 1 base and J 5 bases, leaving 8 bases between the germline ends. CDR3 loop: CASSQGSWETQYF. The CDR3 DNA is TGCGCCAGCAGCCAAGGATCCTGGGAGACCCAGTACTTC.

This chain uses TRBV6-4 with TRBJ2-3; 10 nucleotides agree with TRBD2. CDR3 length: 13 residues. V lost 6 bases to trimming and J lost 7 bases; unmatched junction nucleotides: 4. Germline CDR1 reads MRHNA; CDR2 reads SNTAGT. CDR3 coding DNA: TGTGCCAGCAGAAGCGGGGGGGCGAATACGCAGTATTTT. This encodes CASRSGGANTQYF.

This clonotype turned up a few times. The chain combines TRBV20-1 with TRBJ2-7; D is possibly TRBD1 or TRBD2 (5 bases each). Trimming cost V 5 bases and J 2 bases, with 16 bases left between them. The CDR3 contains 14 residues. The germline gives CDR1 DFQATT, CDR2 SNEGSKA (reference sequence). The CDR3 sequence is CSALGVGRPYEQYF. The CDR3 DNA reads as TGCAGTGCTCTGGGGGTGGGTAGGCCCTACGAGCAGTACTTC.

The chain has TRBV27 and TRBJ2-3; TRBD1 or TRBD2 may be the D gene (6 bases each). The length of the CDR3 is 20 residues. V shed 5 bases and J shed 0 bases, with 27 bases lying between them. Germline CDR1 MNHEY, CDR2 SMNVEV (reference sequence). The DNA of the CDR3 is TGTGCCAGCAGTCAGCCCTACATGGACGGGGGCAGTCTTAGCACAGATACGCAGTATTTT. Translating it yields CASSQPYMDGGSLSTDTQYF.

This clonotype was picked up a small number of times. The germline gene is not matched at one end of the junction; a read error may be the cause. The chain has TRBV5-1 and TRBJ2-3, with D possibly TRBD2 on 6 matching bases. This CDR3 is built from 14 residues. The germline V gene encodes CDR1 SGHRS and CDR2 YFSETQ. In DNA form, the CDR3 reads TGCGCCAGCAGCCTACAGGAGGGCACAGTTACGCAGTATTTT. Translated: CASSLQEGTVTQYF.

The rearrangement links TRBV5-1 to TRBJ1-1; D gene ambiguous. This CDR3 has 13 residues. Germline V gene sequence: CDR1 SGHRS, CDR2 YFSETQ. V lost 3 bases and J lost 10, with 16 bases in between. CDR3 sequence: CASSWGEGMGAFF. In DNA, the CDR3 is TGCGCCAGCAGCTGGGGTGAGGGAATGGGAGCTTTCTTT.

This clonotype was seen a handful of times. The V and J genes are TRBV7-2 and TRBJ2-7, with D perhaps matching TRBD2 (5 bases). CDR3 length: 14 amino acids. The V gene's germline CDR1 is SGHTA and CDR2 FQGNSA. Trimming took off 5 bases at V and 2 bases at J, with 13 bases between the two ends. DNA for the CDR3: TGTGCCAGCAGCAATCTTCCGGGAACCTACGAGCAGTACTTC. Protein: CASSNLPGTYEQYF.